This T cell receptor (beta chain) was sequenced during a study of glioma-infiltrating T cells (dated by TCRdb to about 2016). Concerning the study at large: Sequencing of TCR alpha- and beta-chain repertoires was performed on glioma tissue, on non-neoplastic brain tissue, and on matched peripheral blood mononuclear cells. Each tissue-infiltrating repertoire was compared with the same patient's peripheral blood repertoire to measure divergence between tissue and blood T-cell populations. The paired cohort was made up of three low-grade glioma patients, several primary glioblastoma patients and three non-glioma patients who contributed non-neoplastic brain tissue. What the study reported, not specific to this receptor: Group comparisons rested on small numbers: three non-neoplastic, three low-grade glioma and fewer than ten glioblastoma patients. Very few CDR3 sequences were shared between tissue and blood, attributed to high CDR3 diversity and limited sampling. VJ-independent divergence between tissue and blood was found to be below expectation in non-neoplastic patients but above expectation in all gliomas, particularly low-grade gliomas.

Based on the germline V gene (reference sequence), the CDR1 and CDR2 sequences are LNHDA and SQIVND. The CDR3 sequence holds 15 residues, the cysteine and phenylalanine included. Of all the DNA, just the CDR3 is kept, 45 bases in frame from base 1. The V and J ends are trimmed by 5 bases and 1 base, leaving 13 bases between them. This clonotype was detected ten times or more. Its antigen is not yet known. Base-call qualities are not available, and no considerably larger clone is one nucleotide away. TCR alpha and beta CDR3 regions were amplified with the iRepertoire nested amplicon-rescue multiplex PCR (arm-PCR) platform from RNA. The input for one-step reverse transcription and amplification was 100-400 ng of tissue mRNA or PBMC total RNA. After bead purification, a secondary multiplex PCR added Illumina adapters, and libraries were gel-purified between 200 and 400 bp. Libraries carried internal 6-nucleotide barcodes used for demultiplexing. Libraries were sequenced on an Illumina MiSeq with 2x220 or 2x250 nucleotide paired-end reads. Per the authors' processing: Paired reads were merged using FLASH 1.2.11 and were aligned to the GRCh37 human genome using BWA-MEM, after which TRA and TRB reads were extracted. V and J assignment used an IMGT-derived reference of cassette sequences and CDR3 motifs that included pseudogenes. Reads were translated in three frames, and productive CDR3s were defined by a C…FGXG motif without stop codons. Unique combinations of V-J cassette pair and CDR3 amino acid sequence were defined as clonotypes. Hamming distance filtering was applied to reads, with thresholds set by the sequence error rate of each sample in mapped regions. The public reads were reanalyzed by TCRdb: fastp trimming at Q25, MiXCR alignment, in-frame beta chains only. Rows with one shared CDR3 protein collapse into an entry with the most common genes and DNA. The V and J calls follow TCRdb's processing rather than the paper's. The sample yields about 130,000 distinct CDR3 sequences; roughly a quarter were counted once. In total, the top ten clones hold about a quarter of the sample.

Source material: glioma tissue, nonneoplastic brain tissue, or PBMCs (not recorded which). The receptor comes from a human donor with low-grade glioma or glioblastoma, undergoing nonglioma brain surgery, or in good health (not recorded which). The rearranged segments are TRBV19 and TRBJ2-3; possibly the D gene is TRBD1, per 6 matching bases. For the CDR3, the sequence is CASSVTGTRTDTQYF. The nucleotides read TGTGCCAGTAGTGTAACAGGGACGCGCACAGATACGCAGTATTTT.